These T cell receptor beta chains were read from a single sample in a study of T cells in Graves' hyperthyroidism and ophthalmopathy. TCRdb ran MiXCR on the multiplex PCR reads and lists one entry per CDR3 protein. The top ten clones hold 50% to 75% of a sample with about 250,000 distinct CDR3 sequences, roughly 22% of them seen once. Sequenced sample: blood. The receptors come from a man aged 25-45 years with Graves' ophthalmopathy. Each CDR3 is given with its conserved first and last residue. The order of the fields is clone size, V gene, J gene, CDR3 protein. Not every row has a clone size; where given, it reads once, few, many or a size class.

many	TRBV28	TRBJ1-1	CASSFSRNTEAFF
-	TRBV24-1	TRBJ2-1	CATSDSRQTDNEQFF
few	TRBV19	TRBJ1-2	CASSIPRGRATGNYGYTF
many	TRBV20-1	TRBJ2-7	CSAGRTSGGYEQYF
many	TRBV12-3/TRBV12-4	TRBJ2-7	CASSFKDRGYEQYF
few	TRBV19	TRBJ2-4	CASSMHRGLAKNIQYF
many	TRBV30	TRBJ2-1	CAWRLAGGTEQFF
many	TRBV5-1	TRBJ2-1	CASSSPDGFSYNEQFF
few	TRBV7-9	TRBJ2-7	CASSSQPGLALYEQYF
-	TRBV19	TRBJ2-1	CASTSNRNEQFF
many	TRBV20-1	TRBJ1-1	CSARGGALYGAFF
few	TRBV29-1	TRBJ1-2	CSAGQPDNYGYTF
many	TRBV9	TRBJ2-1	CASSVDGDYNEQFF
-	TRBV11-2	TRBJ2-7	CASSRTENYEQYF
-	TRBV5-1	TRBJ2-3	CASSLARGSQDTQYF
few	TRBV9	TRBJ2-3	CASSARLGLGTDTQYF
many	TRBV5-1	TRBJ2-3	CAGSFRSGRVSDTQYF
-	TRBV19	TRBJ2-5	CASSTRGASETQYF
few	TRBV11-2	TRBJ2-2	CASSLRDASGELFF
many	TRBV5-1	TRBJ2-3	CASSLTSGTDTQYF
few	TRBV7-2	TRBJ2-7	CASSQDSEQYF
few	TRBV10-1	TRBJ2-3	CASSTSGVEDTQYF
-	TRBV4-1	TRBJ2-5	CASSRTPPGQGFSLEETQYF
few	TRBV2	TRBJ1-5	CASSEFWASVEGRNQPQHF
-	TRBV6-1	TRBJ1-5	CASGQGADQPQHF
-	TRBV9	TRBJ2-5	CASSKGLAGEETQYF
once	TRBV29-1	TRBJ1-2	CSAGGGNYGYTF
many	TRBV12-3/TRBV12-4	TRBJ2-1	CASRGQGAYNEQFF
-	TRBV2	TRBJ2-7	CASTGLAAGANEQYF
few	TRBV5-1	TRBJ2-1	CASSPLAGSSSYNEQFF
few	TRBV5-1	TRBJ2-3	CASQGSVTQYF
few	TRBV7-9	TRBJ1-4	CASRPGSGTNEKLFF
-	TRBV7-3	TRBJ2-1	CASSSRTSGTSNSNEQFF
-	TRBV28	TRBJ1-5	CASSFVSGGVGNQPQHF
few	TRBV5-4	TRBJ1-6	CASSQDRGGSPLHF
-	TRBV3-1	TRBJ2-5	CASSPRGLGETQYF
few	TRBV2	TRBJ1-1	CASSEGRDEAFF
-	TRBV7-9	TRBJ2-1	CASSGTRAGNEQFF
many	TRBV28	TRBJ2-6	CASSFLPPGQGAAGANVLTF
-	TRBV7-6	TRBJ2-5	CASSLIRQGQTQYF
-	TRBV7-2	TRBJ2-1	CASSLGGGTYNEQFF
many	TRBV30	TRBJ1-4	CAWSPITNEKLFF
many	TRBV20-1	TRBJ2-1	CSAHGTSDYNEQFF
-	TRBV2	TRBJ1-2	CASSVGLVRYTF
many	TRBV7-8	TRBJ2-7	CASSWEASGSRYEQYF
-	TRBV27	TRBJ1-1	CASSLRADRAGTTEAFF
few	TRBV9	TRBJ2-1	CASSPWTSGSEQFF
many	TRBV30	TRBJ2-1	CAWTMTDEQFF
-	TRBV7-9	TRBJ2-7	CASSQGQGQKYEQYF